One and the same sample provided the 6 T cell receptor beta chains below, sequenced in a study of blood T cells in healthy people across ages. A second roughly 6 to 12 cycle PCR used barcoded and J-beta primers. TCRdb reprocessed the 5' RACE reads via MiXCR and lists one record per CDR3 protein. The profile covers about 640,000 distinct CDR3 sequences, with 58% appearing a single time and 30% to 40% taken by the ten largest. The sequenced sample was blood. The source is a man aged 60 to 75 in good health.

V and J are TRBV12-3 or TRBV12-4 and TRBJ1-2, with 7 bases matching TRBD1. V lost 5 bases, J lost 4 bases, and 10 bases stayed unmatched. The CDR3 runs to 15 residues. The CDR3 region is CASSKQGEDLYGYTF. DNA for the CDR3: TGTGCCAGCAGTAAGCAGGGGGAGGATCTCTATGGCTACACCTTC.

V and J are TRBV6-1 and TRBJ2-5; TRBD2 matches at 10 bases. In germline, CDR1 is MNHNS, CDR2 SASEGT. With 2 bases clipped from V and 5 bases from J, the junction kept 5 bases outside the gene matches. This CDR3 comprises 15 residues. DNA for the CDR3: TGTGCCAGCAGTGAACTAGGACTAGCGGCGGAGACCCAGTACTTC. Its protein product is CASSELGLAAETQYF.

The rearrangement links TRBV29-1 to TRBJ2-1; D is possibly TRBD1 (6 bases). Germline V lookup: CDR1 SQVTM, CDR2 ANQGSEA. The CDR3 totals 12 residues. For the CDR3, the DNA is TGCAGAGCAGGGGTCTCCTACAATGAGCAGTTCTTC. This translates into CRAGVSYNEQFF.

The chain has TRBV5-1 and TRBJ2-5; 15 positions match TRBD2. The CDR3 loop spans 15 amino acids. Unmatched junction bases numbered 2, after V lost 3 bases and J lost 5 bases. CDR1 and CDR2 from the germline V gene are SGHRS and YFSETQ. In DNA, the CDR3 is TGCGCCAGCAGCTGGACTAGCGGGGGGGACGAGACCCAGTACTTC. Translating it yields CASSWTSGGDETQYF.

This clonotype was found a few times. The DNA of the CDR3 is TGTGCCAGCAGTCCCCCGGCTGCCCGCGAGCAGTACTTC. Its translation is CASSPPAAREQYF. The chain has TRBV6-1 and TRBJ2-7; D uncertain. CDR3 size: 13 residues. Germline V gene lookup returns CDR1 MNHNS and CDR2 SASEGT. Trimming pared 5 bases from V and 6 bases from J, leaving 14 bases between.

This clonotype was picked up a small number of times. The chain combines TRBV28 with TRBJ2-3, with D hard to call. The V end was cut by 5 bases, the J end by 6 bases, with 12 bases between. Germline lookup yields CDR1 MDHEN and CDR2 SYDVKM. The CDR3 length is 13 residues. The CDR3 DNA reads TGTGCCAGCAGTGAGGCCCAGCCGGATACGCAGTATTTT. This codes for CASSEAQPDTQYF.